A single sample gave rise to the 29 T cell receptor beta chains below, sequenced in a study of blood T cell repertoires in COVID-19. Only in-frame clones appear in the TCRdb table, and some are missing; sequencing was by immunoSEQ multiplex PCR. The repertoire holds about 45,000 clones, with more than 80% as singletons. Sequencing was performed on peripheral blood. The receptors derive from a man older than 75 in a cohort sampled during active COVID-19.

The CDR3: CASSSRDRGLPNTGELFF. CDR3 nucleotides: TGTGCCAGCAGCAGCCGGGACAGGGGGCTCCCGAACACCGGGGAGCTGTTTTTT. The gene calls are TRBV3-1 (or the pseudogene TRBV3-2) and TRBJ2-2; 12 bases agree with TRBD1. V was clipped by 5 bases and J by 0 bases; unmatched bases: 7. The germline CDR1 and CDR2 sequences are LGHDT and YNNKEL (reference sequence). The CDR3 sequence is 18 residues long.

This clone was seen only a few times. The CDR3: CAWSVHKNIQYF. CDR3 sequence (DNA): TGTGCCTGGAGTGTACACAAAAACATTCAGTACTTC. The chain combines TRBV30 with TRBJ2-4; no clear D. V gave up 0 bases and J gave up 3 bases, with 3 bases separating them. Germline assignment: CDR1 GTSNPN and CDR2 SVGIG (reference sequence). CDR3 length: 12 residues.

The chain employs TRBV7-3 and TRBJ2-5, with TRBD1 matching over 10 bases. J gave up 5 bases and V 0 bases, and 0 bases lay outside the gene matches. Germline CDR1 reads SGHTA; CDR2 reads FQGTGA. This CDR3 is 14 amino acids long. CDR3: CASSLTGQGETQYF. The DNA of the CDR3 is TGTGCCAGCAGCTTAACGGGACAGGGGGAGACCCAGTACTTC.

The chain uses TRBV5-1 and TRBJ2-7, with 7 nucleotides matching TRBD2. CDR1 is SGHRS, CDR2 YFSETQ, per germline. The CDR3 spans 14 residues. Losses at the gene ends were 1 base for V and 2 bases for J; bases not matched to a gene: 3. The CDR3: CASSLRGVAYEQYF. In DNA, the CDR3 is TGCGCCAGCAGCTTGCGGGGGGTGGCCTACGAGCAGTACTTC.

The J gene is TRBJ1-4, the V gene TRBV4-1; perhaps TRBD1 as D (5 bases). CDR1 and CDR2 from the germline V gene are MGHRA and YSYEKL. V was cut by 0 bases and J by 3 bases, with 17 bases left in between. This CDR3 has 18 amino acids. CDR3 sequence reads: CASSQEWSGVRPNEKLFF. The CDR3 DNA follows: TGCGCCAGCAGCCAAGAATGGTCGGGGGTGAGACCTAATGAAAAACTGTTTTTT.

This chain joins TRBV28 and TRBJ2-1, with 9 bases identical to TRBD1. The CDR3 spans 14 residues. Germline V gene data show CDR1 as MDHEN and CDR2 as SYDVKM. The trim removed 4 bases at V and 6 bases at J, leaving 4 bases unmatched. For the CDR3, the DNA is TGTGCCAGCAGTTCTCGGGACAGGGTCAATGAGCAGTTCTTC. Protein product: CASSSRDRVNEQFF. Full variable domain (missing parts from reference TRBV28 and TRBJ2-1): DVKVTQSSRYLVKRTGEKVFLECVQDMDHENMFWYRQDPGLGLRLIYFSYDVKMKEKGDIPEGYSVSREKKERFSLILESASTNQTSMYLCASSSRDRVNEQFFGPGTRLTVL.

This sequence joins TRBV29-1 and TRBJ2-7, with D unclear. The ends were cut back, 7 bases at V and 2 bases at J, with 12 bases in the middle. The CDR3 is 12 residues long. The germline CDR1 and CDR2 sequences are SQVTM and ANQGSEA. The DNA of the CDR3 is TGCAGCGCAAACAGTGGTACCTACGAGCAGTACTTC. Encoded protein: CSANSGTYEQYF.

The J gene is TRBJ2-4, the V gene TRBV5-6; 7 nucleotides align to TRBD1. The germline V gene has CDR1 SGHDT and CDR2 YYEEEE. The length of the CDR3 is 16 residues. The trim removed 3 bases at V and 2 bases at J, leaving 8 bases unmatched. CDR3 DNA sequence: TGTGCCAGCAGCTGGAGAAACAGGGGAACCAAAAACATTCAGTACTTC. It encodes CASSWRNRGTKNIQYF.

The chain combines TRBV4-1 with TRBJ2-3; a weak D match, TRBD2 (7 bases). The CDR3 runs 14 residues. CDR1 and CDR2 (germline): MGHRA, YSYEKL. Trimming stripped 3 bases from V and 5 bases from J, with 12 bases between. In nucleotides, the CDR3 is TGCGCCAGCAGCCAGGGGGGGGCCGAAGATACGCAGTATTTT. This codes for CASSQGGAEDTQYF.

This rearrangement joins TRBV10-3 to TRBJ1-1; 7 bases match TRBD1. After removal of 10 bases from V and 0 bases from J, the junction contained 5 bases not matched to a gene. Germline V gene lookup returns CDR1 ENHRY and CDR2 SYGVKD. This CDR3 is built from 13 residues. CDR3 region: CATRDRVNTEAFF. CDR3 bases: TGTGCCACCAGGGACAGAGTGAACACTGAAGCTTTCTTT.

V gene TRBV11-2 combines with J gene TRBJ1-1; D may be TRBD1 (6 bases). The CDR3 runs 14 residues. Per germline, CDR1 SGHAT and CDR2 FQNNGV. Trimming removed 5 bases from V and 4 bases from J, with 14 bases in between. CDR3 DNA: TGTGCCAGCAGCCCCCTATGGACAGTCACTGAAGCTTTCTTT. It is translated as CASSPLWTVTEAFF.

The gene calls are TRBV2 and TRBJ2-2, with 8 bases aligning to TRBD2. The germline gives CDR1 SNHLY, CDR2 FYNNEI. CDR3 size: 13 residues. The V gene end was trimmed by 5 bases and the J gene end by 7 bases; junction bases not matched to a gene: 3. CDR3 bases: TGTGCCAGCAGTCCAAGCGGGGGCGGGGAGCTGTTTTTT. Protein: CASSPSGGGELFF.

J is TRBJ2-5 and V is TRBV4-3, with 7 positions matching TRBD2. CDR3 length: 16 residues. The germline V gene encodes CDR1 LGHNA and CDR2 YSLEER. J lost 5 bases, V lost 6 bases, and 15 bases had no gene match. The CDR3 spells CASSTPLTGGFETQYF. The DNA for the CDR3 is TGCGCCAGCAGTACCCCCCTAACGGGAGGATTTGAGACCCAGTACTTC.

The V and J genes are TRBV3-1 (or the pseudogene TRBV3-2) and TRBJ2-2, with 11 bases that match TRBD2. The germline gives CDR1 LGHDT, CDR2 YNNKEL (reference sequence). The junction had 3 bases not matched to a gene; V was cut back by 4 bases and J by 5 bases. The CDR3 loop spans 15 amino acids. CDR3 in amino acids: CASSLIAGGTGELFF. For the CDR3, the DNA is TGTGCCAGCAGCCTAATAGCGGGAGGGACCGGGGAGCTGTTTTTT.

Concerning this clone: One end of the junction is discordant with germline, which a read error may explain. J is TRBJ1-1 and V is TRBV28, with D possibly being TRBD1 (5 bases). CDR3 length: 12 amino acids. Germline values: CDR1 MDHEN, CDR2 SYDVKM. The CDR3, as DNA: TGTGCCAGCAGCTGGGCGGACCTAAGGGGAATCTTT. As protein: CASSWADLRGIF.

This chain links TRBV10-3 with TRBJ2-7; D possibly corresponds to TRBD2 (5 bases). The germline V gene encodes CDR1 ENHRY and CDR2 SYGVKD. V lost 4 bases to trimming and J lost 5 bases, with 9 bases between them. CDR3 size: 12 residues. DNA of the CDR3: TGTGCCATCAGTGGGACCGGGGACGAGCAGTACTTC. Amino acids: CAISGTGDEQYF.

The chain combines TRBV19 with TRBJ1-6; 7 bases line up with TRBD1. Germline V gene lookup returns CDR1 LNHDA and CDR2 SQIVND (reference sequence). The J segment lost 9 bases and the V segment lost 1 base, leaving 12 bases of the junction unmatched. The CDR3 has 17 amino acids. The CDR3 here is CASSIGSGQAMSSPLHF. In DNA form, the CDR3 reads TGTGCCAGTAGTATAGGTTCCGGACAGGCTATGAGTTCACCCCTCCACTTT.

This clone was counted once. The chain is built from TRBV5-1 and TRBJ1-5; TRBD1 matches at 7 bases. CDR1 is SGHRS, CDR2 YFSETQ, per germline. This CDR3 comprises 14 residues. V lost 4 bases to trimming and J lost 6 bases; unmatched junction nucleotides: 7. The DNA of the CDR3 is TGCGCCAGCAGCCCAGAGACAGGGACTCAGCCCCAGCATTTT. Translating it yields CASSPETGTQPQHF.

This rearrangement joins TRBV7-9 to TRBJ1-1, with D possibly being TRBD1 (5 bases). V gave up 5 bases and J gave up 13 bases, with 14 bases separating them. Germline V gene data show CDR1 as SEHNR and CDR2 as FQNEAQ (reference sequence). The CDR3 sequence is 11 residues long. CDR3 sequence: CASSPGLGGFF. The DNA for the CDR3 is TGTGCCAGCAGCCCAGGGTTGGGGGGTTTCTTT.

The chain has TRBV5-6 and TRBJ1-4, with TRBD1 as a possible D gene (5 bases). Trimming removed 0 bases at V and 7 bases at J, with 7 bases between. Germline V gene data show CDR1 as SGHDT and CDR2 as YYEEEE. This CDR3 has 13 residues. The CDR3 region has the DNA TGTGCCAGCAGCTTGGCCAGGGTTGAAAAACTGTTTTTT. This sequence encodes CASSLARVEKLFF.

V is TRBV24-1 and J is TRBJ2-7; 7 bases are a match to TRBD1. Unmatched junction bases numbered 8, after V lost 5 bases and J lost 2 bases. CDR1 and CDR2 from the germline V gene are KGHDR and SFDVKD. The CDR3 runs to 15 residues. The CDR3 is CATSGVTGWPYEQYF. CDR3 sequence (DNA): TGTGCCACCAGTGGTGTGACAGGGTGGCCCTACGAGCAGTACTTC.

The CDR3 reads CASRTSGGTYEQYF. The CDR3 nucleotides read TGTGCCAGCAGGACTAGCGGGGGAACCTACGAGCAGTACTTC. The chain recombines TRBV14 with TRBJ2-7; 12 nucleotides line up with TRBD2. Germline V gives CDR1 SGHDN, CDR2 FVKESK. Trimming took 6 bases from V and 2 from J; bases not matched to a gene: 2. The CDR3 is made up of 14 amino acids.

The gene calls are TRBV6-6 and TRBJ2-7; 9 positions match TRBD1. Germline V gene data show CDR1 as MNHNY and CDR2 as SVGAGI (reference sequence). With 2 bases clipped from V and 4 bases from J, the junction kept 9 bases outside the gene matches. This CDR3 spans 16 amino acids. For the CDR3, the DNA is TGTGCCAGCAGTTACGCCGGGACAGGGTTCGGGTACGAGCAGTACTTC. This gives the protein CASSYAGTGFGYEQYF.

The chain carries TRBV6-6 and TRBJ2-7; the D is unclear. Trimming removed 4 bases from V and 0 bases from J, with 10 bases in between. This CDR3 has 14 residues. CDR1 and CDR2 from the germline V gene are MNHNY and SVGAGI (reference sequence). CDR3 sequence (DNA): TGTGCCAGCAGTTCCGGTTTAAGCTCCTACGAGCAGTACTTC. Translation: CASSSGLSSYEQYF.

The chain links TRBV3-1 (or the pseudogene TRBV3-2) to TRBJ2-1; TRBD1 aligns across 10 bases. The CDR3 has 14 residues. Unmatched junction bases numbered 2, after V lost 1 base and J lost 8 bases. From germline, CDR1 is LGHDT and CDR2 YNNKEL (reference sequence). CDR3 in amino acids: CASSQAGTGDEQFF. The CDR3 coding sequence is TGTGCCAGCAGCCAAGCCGGGACAGGGGATGAGCAGTTCTTC.

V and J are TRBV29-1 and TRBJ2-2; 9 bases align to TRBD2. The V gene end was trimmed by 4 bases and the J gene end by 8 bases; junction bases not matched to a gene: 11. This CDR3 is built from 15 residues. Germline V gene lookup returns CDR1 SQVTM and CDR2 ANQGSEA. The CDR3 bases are TGCAGCGTTGGGTCTTCTAGCGGGATTTTAGGGGAGCTGTTTTTT. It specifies CSVGSSSGILGELFF.

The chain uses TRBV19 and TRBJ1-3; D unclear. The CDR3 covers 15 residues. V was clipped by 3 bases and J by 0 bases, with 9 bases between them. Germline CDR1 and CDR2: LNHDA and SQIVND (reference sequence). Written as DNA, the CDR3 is TGTGCCAGTAGTATCCTCAGCGTCTCTGGAAACACCATATATTTT. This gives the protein CASSILSVSGNTIYF. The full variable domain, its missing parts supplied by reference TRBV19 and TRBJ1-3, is DGGITQSPKYLFRKEGQNVTLSCEQNLNHDAMYWYRQDPGQGLRLIYYSQIVNDFQKGDIAEGYSVSREKKESFPLTVTSAQKNPTAFYLCASSILSVSGNTIYFGEGSWLTVV.

CDR3 nucleotides: TGTGCCAGCAGCCGCAGTTCGCCGAACACTGAAGCTTTCTTT. As protein: CASSRSSPNTEAFF. The rearrangement joins TRBV7-8 to TRBJ1-1; D remains unclear. Looked up from germline, CDR1 is SGHVS and CDR2 is FQNEAQ. The germline V and J ends were trimmed by 5 bases and 1 base, with 11 bases remaining between them. The CDR3 sequence is 14 residues long.

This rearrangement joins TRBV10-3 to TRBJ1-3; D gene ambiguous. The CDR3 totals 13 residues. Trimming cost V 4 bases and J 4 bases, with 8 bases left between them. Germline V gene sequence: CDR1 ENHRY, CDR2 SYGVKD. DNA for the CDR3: TGTGCCATCAGTGGTTGGGCAGGAAACACCATATATTTT. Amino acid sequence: CAISGWAGNTIYF.